The T cell receptor (beta chain) under discussion was sequenced for a study of PD-1 blockade in classical Hodgkin lymphoma. The data were produced by immunoSEQ multiplex PCR, yet TCRdb's version contains in-frame clones alone and is incomplete. This table holds 40,000 to 45,000 clones, over 55% found once. The patients all showed relapse after autologous stem cell transplantation, while their brentuximab vedotin exposure varied. The CDR3 covers 17 residues. After removal of 7 bases from V and 0 bases from J, the junction contained 11 bases not matched to a gene. Per germline, CDR1 MNHEY and CDR2 SMNVEV (reference sequence).

The sample in question was peripheral blood mononuclear cells (PBMCs), obtained at baseline. The TCR was taken from a human donor with classical Hodgkin lymphoma. The chain is built from TRBV27 and TRBJ2-4; 8 bases map to TRBD2. The CDR3 nucleotides are TGTGCCAGCATTGGGGCGGGAGGTGGTGGAGCCAAAAACATTCAGTACTTC. Residues: CASIGAGGGGAKNIQYF.